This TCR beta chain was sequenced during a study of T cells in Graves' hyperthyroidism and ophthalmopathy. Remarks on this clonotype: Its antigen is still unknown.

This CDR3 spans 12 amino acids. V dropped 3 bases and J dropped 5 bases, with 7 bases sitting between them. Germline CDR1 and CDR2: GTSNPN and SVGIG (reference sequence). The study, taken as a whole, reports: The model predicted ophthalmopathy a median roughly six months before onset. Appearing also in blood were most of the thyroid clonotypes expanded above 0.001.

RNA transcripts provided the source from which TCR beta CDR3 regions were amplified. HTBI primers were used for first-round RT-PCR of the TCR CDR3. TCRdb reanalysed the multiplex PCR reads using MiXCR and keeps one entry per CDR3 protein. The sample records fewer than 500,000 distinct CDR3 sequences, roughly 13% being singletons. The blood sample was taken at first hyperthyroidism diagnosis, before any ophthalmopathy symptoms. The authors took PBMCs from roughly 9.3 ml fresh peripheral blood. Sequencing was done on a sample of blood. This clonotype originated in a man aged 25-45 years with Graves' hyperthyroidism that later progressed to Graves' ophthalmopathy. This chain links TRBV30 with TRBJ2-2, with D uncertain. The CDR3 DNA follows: TGTGCCTGGAGCCCTGGAACCGGGGAGCTGTTTTTT. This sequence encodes CAWSPGTGELFF.